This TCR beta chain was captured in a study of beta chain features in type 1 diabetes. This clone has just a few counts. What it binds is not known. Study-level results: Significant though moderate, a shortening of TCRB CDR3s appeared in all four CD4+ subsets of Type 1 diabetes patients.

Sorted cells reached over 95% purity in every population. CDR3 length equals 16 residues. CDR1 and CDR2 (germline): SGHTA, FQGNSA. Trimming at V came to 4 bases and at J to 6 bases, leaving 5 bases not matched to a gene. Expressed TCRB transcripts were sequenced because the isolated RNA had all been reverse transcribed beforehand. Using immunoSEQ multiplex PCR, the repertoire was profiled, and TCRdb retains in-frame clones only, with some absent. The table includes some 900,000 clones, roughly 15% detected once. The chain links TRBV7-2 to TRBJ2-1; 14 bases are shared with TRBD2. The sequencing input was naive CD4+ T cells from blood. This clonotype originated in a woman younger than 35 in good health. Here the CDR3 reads CASSWPGLAGVNEQFF. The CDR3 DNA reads TGTGCCAGCAGCTGGCCGGGACTAGCGGGGGTCAATGAGCAGTTCTTC.